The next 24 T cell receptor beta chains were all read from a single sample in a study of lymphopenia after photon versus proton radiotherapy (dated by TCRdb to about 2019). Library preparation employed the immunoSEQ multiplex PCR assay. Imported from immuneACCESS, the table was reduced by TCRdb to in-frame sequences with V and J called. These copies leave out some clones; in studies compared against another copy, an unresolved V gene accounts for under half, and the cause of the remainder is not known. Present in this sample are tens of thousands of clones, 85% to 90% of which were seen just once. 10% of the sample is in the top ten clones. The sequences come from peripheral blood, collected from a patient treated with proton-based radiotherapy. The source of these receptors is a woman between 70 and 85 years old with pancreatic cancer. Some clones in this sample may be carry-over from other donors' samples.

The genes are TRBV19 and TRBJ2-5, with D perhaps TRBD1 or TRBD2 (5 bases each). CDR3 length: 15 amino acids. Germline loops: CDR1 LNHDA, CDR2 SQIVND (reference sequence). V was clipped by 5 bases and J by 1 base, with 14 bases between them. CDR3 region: CASSGPRGVQETQYF. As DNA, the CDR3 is TGTGCCAGTAGTGGTCCTAGGGGAGTCCAAGAGACCCAGTACTTC.

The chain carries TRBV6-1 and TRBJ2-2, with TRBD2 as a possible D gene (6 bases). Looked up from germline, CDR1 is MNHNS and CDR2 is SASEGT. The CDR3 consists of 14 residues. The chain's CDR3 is CVLKGLANTGELFF. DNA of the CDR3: TGTGTCCTGAAGGGACTCGCGAACACCGGGGAGCTGTTTTTT.

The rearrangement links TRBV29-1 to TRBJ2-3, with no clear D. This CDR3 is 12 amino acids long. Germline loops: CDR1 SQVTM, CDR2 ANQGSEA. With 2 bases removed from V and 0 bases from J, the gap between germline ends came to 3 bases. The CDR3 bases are TGCAGCGTTGAAAGTAGCACAGATACGCAGTATTTT. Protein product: CSVESSTDTQYF.

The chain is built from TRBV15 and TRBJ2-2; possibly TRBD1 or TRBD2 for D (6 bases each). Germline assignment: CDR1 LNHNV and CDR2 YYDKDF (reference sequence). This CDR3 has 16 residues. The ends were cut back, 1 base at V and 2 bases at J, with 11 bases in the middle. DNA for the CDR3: TGTGCCACCAGCAGAGGTGGAGGGGGAAACACCGGGGAGCTGTTTTTT. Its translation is CATSRGGGGNTGELFF.

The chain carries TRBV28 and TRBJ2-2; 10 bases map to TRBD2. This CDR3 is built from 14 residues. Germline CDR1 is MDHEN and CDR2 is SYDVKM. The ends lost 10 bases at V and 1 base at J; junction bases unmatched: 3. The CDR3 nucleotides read TGTGCCATTAGCGGGAGGATGAACACCGGGGAGCTGTTTTTT. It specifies CAISGRMNTGELFF.

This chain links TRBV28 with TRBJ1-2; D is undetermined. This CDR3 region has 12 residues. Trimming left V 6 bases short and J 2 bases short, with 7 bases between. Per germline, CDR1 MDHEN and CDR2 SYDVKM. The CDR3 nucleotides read TGTGCCAGCAGCATCGTAAACTATGGCTACACCTTC. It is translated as CASSIVNYGYTF.

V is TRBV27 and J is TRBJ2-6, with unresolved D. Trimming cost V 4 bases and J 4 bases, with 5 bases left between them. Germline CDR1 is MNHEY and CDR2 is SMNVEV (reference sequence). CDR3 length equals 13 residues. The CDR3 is CASSWVGANVLTF. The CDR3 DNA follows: TGTGCCAGCAGTTGGGTGGGGGCCAACGTCCTGACTTTC.

Written as DNA, the CDR3 is TGTGCCAAACGCCCGGGACAATCCACAGATACGCAGTATTTT. Translated: CAKRPGQSTDTQYF. The chain joins TRBV2 to TRBJ2-3, with a tentative D call TRBD1 (6 bases). CDR3 size: 14 residues. Germline CDR1 reads SNHLY; CDR2 reads FYNNEI. V shed 10 bases and J shed 2 bases, with 16 bases lying between them.

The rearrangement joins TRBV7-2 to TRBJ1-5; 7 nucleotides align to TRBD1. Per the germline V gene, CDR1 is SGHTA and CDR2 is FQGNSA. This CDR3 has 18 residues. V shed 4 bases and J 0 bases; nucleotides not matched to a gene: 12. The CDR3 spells CASSSPTGYGGSNQPQHF. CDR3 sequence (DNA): TGTGCCAGCAGCTCCCCGACAGGGTACGGAGGTAGCAATCAGCCCCAGCATTTT. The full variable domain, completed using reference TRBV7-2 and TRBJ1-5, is GAGVSQSPSNKVTEKGKDVELRCDPISGHTALYWYRQSLGQGLEFLIYFQGNSAPDKSGLPSDRFSAERTGGSVSTLTIQRTQQEDSAVYLCASSSPTGYGGSNQPQHFGDGTRLSIL.

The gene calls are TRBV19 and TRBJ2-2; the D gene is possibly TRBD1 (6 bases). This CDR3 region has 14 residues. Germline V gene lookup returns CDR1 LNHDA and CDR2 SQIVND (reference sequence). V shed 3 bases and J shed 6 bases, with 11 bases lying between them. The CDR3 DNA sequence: TGTGCCAGTAGTATCTCCAGGGGAGCCGGGGAGCTGTTTTTT. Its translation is CASSISRGAGELFF.

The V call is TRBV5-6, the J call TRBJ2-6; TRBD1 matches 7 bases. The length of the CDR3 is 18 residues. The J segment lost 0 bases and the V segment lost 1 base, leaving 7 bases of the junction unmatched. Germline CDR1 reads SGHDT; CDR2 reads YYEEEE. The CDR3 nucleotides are TGTGCCAGCAGCTTGCGACAGGGCGACTTCTCTGGGGCCAACGTCCTGACTTTC. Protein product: CASSLRQGDFSGANVLTF.

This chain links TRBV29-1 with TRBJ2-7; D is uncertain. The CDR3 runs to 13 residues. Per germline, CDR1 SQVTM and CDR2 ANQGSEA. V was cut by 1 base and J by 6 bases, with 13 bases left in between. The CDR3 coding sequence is TGCAGCGTTGAAGGCGACTCAAGGATCGAGCAGTACTTC. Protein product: CSVEGDSRIEQYF.

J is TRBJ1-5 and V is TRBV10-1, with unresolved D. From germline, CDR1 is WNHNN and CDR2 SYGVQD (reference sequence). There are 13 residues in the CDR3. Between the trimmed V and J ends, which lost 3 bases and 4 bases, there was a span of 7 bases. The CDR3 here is CASSENSNQPQHF. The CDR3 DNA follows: TGCGCCAGCAGTGAAAACAGTAATCAGCCCCAGCATTTT.

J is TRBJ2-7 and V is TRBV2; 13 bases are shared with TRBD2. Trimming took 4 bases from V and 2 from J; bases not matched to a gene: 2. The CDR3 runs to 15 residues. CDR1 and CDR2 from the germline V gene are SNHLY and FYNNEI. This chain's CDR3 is CASSVGLAGPYEQYF. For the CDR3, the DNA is TGTGCCAGCAGTGTGGGACTAGCGGGACCCTACGAGCAGTACTTC.

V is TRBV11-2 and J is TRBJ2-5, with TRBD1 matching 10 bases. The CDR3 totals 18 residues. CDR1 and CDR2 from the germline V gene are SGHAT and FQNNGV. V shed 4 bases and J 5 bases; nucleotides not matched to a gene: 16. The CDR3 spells CASSSTTGTGALRETQYF. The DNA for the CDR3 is TGTGCCAGCAGCTCGACAACCGGGACAGGGGCCCTCCGGGAGACCCAGTACTTC.

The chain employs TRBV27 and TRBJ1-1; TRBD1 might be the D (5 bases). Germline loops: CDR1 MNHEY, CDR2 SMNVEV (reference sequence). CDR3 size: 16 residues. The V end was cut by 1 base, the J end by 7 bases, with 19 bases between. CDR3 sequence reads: CASSLLAAQGVDEAFF. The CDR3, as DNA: TGTGCCAGCAGTTTATTGGCCGCCCAGGGAGTAGATGAAGCTTTCTTT.

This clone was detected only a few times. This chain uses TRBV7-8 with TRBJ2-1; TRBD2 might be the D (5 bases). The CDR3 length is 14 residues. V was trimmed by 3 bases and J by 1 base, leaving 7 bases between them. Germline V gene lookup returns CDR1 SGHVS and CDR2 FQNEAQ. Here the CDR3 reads CASSLSGSYNEQFF. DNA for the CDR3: TGTGCCAGCAGCTTGAGCGGATCCTACAATGAGCAGTTCTTC. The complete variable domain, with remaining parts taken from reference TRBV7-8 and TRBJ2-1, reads GAGVSQSPRYKVAKRGQDVALRCDPISGHVSLFWYQQALGQGPEFLTYFQNEAQLDKSGLPSDRFFAERPEGSVSTLKIQRTQQEDSAVYLCASSLSGSYNEQFFGPGTRLTVL.

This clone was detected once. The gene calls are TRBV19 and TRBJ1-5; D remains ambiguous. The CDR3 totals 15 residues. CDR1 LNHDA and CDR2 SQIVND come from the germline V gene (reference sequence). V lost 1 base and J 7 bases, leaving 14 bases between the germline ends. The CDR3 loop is CASSIVGYGHQPQHF. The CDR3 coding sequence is TGTGCCAGTAGTATAGTGGGGTACGGCCACCAGCCCCAGCATTTT.

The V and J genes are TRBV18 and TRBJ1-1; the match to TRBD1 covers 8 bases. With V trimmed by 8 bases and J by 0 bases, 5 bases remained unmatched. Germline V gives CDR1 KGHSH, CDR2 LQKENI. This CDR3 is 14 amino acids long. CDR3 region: CASLGTGLNTEAFF. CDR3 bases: TGTGCCAGCCTGGGGACAGGTCTGAACACTGAAGCTTTCTTT.

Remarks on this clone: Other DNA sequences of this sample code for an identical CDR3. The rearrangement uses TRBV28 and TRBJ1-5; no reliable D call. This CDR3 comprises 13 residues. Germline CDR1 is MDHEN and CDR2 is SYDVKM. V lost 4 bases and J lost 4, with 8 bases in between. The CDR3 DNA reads TGTGCCAGCAGTTCAACTCTTAATCAGCCCCAGCATTTT. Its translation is CASSSTLNQPQHF.

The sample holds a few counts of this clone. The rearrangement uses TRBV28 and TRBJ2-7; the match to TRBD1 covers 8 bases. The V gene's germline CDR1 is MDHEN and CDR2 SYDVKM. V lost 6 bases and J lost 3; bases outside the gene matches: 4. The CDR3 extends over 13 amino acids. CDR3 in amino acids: CASSSDRVYEQYF. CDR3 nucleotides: TGTGCCAGCAGCTCGGACAGGGTCTACGAGCAGTACTTC.

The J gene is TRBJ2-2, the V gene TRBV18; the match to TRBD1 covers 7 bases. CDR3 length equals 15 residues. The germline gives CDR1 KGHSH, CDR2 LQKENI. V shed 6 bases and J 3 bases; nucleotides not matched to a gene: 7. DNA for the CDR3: TGTGCCAGCTCGCAGAGAACAGGGGACACCGGGGAGCTGTTTTTT. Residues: CASSQRTGDTGELFF.

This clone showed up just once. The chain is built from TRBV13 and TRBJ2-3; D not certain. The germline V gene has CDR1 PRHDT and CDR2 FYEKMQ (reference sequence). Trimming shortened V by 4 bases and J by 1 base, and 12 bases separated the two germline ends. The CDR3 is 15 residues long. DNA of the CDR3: TGTGCCAGCAGCTCCTCTAAGTACGGCACAGATACGCAGTATTTT. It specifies CASSSSKYGTDTQYF.

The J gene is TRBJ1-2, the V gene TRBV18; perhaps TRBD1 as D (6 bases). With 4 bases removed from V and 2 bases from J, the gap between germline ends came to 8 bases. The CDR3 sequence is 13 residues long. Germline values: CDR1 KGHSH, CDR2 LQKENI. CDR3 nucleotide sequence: TGTGCCAGCTCACAGGGACAAAACTATGGCTACACCTTC. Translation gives CASSQGQNYGYTF.